What follows are 11 T cell receptor beta chains derived from one specimen sequenced in a study of beta chain features in type 1 diabetes. Study outcomes and limitations: Patients with Type 1 diabetes showed moderately but significantly shorter TCRB CDR3s in all four CD4+ subsets.

No cognate antigen is known for these TCRs. Sequenced material consisted of expressed TCRB transcripts (all of the isolated RNA was reverse transcribed). Here immunoSEQ multiplex PCR was the method, and the copy in TCRdb shows in-frame clones only, minus some. The sample lists roughly 400,000 clones, 9.6% seen once, with 0.6% in the top ten. Sequenced material: central memory CD4+ T cells from blood. The receptors originated from a man aged 30-40 years with type 1 diabetes.

V gene TRBV7-2 combines with J gene TRBJ1-3; 7 nucleotides match TRBD1. V gave up 5 bases and J gave up 5 bases; unmatched junction bases: 12. There are 16 residues in the CDR3. Germline-derived CDR1 and CDR2 are SGHTA and FQGNSA. CDR3 sequence: CASSLDRDGGRNTIYF. In DNA, the CDR3 is TGTGCCAGCAGCCTAGACAGGGATGGGGGAAGAAACACCATATATTTT.

This clone was recorded a few times. The genes are TRBV28 and TRBJ1-5, with a weak D call TRBD1 (6 bases). V was trimmed by 6 bases and J by 0 bases, leaving 24 bases between them. The CDR3 has 19 residues. Germline CDR1 reads MDHEN; CDR2 reads SYDVKM. The CDR3 sequence: CASSRRSPYRENSNQPQHF. The CDR3 bases are TGTGCCAGCAGCAGACGATCCCCCTACAGGGAGAATAGCAATCAGCCCCAGCATTTT.

This clone came up many times. The rearrangement joins TRBV14 to TRBJ2-1, with TRBD2 matching over 7 bases. Germline V lookup: CDR1 SGHDN, CDR2 FVKESK. This CDR3 is built from 15 residues. V lost 5 bases, J lost 10 bases, and 14 bases stayed unmatched. The CDR3 DNA sequence: TGTGCCAGCAGCGGCAGATACTACGGGGGGTCGGAGCAGTTCTTC. This encodes CASSGRYYGGSEQFF.

The chain has TRBV21-1 and TRBJ2-3. TRBV21-1 is shown as a pseudogene. The CDR3 loop spans 14 amino acids. The CDR3 spells CAGVKPSATDTQYF. CDR3 nucleotides: TGTGCCGGGGTTAAACCCTCAGCCACAGATACGCAGTATTTT.

This clone was counted between two and nine times. The CDR3 protein is CASSLSAGGGEQYF. As DNA, the CDR3 is TGTGCCAGCAGTTTGTCGGCGGGAGGGGGCGAGCAGTACTTC. The chain couples TRBV28 to TRBJ2-7; TRBD2 matches 9 bases. V shed 3 bases, J shed 6 bases, and the junction held 6 bases outside the gene matches. The CDR3 length is 14 residues. Germline lookup yields CDR1 MDHEN and CDR2 SYDVKM.

V and J are TRBV5-8 and TRBJ2-2; perhaps TRBD1 as D (6 bases). The length of the CDR3 is 15 residues. CDR1 SGHTS and CDR2 YDEGEE come from the germline V gene. The V gene lost 2 bases and the J gene lost 7 bases, with 15 bases spanning the gap. The CDR3 sequence: CASSFPVSGVGELFF. In DNA, the CDR3 is TGTGCCAGCAGCTTCCCAGTTTCAGGGGTCGGGGAGCTGTTTTTT.

The chain couples TRBV19 to TRBJ1-1, with TRBD1 matching over 8 bases. This CDR3 comprises 16 residues. V dropped 1 base and J dropped 6; count of bases not matched to a gene: 10. CDR1 and CDR2 (germline): LNHDA, SQIVND (reference sequence). The CDR3 region is CASSIVVGQGAPEAFF. The CDR3 nucleotides are TGTGCCAGTAGTATAGTAGTCGGACAGGGTGCCCCTGAAGCTTTCTTT.

The gene calls are TRBV6-5 and TRBJ2-3; 9 bases fit TRBD1. The ends lost 0 bases at V and 7 bases at J; junction bases unmatched: 5. This CDR3 is 15 amino acids long. CDR1 is MNHEY and CDR2 is SVGAGI in the germline V gene. The CDR3, as DNA: TGTGCCAGCAGTTACTCGGGGACAGGGCAGTATACGCAGTATTTT. Translated, it gives CASSYSGTGQYTQYF.

This chain connects TRBV28 to TRBJ1-4; 7 positions match TRBD1. The V gene's germline CDR1 is MDHEN and CDR2 SYDVKM. CDR3 length: 16 amino acids. With V trimmed by 3 bases and J by 11 bases, 15 bases remained unmatched. The CDR3: CASSLPSEGADGKLFF. For the CDR3, the DNA is TGTGCCAGCAGTTTGCCATCCGAGGGGGCGGACGGTAAACTGTTTTTT.

This clone has only a few counts. CDR3 residues: CASRNQGITDTQYF. The CDR3 nucleotides read TGTGCCAGCAGAAATCAGGGGATTACAGATACGCAGTATTTT. The chain has TRBV7-3 and TRBJ2-3; tentatively, D is TRBD1 (6 bases). The CDR3 length is 14 residues. Between the trimmed V and J ends, which lost 6 bases and 3 bases, there was a span of 13 bases. Germline CDR1 reads SGHTA; CDR2 reads FQGTGA.

The V and J genes are TRBV7-2 and TRBJ1-1; D remains unclear. Germline-derived CDR1 and CDR2 are SGHTA and FQGNSA. V was clipped by 2 bases and J by 1 base, with 5 bases between them. CDR3 length equals 13 residues. The CDR3 DNA reads as TGTGCCAGCAGCTTAACAGAGAACACTGAAGCTTTCTTT. Translated, it gives CASSLTENTEAFF.